The subject of this entry is one T cell receptor (beta chain). The data originate from a study of blood T cell repertoires in COVID-19. Trimming stripped 0 bases from V and 6 bases from J, with 15 bases between. The CDR3 contains 17 residues. CDR1 and CDR2 from the germline V gene are LGHNA and YSLEER. Clones were read by immunoSEQ multiplex PCR, and TCRdb kept only the in-frame ones, dropping some. The top ten clones hold 5.5% to 7% of a sample with more than 250,000 clones, roughly 89% of them seen once. The clonotype comes from a woman in her thirties or forties who had recovered from COVID-19. The sample comprised PBMCs or T cells enriched from blood (not recorded which). The V call is TRBV4-3, the J call TRBJ1-6, with D perhaps matching TRBD1 (5 bases). The CDR3 DNA follows: TGCGCCAGCAGCCAAGATTTGGGGCAGGGAAGTAATTCACCCCTCCACTTT. This encodes CASSQDLGQGSNSPLHF.